A single sample gave rise to the 16 T cell receptor beta chains below, sequenced in a study of patients and donors after allogeneic stem cell transplantation. Each CDR3 protein is one row after TCRdb ran MiXCR on the RT-PCR reads. The profile shows 57,000 or so distinct CDR3 sequences, about an eighth of them singletons. Sequencing input: blood, either unsorted or a sorted T cell fraction (not recorded which). All receptors derive from a human donor who was either an allogeneic HSCT recipient or a stem cell or donor lymphocyte infusion donor (not recorded which). It is not recorded whose cells these are; they may come from a transplant donor.

This clonotype was seen ten or more times. The gene calls are TRBV6-5 and TRBJ1-1, with 8 bases matching TRBD1. Losses at the gene ends were 5 bases for V and 0 bases for J; bases not matched to a gene: 2. The CDR3 has 14 residues. The germline gives CDR1 MNHEY, CDR2 SVGAGI. In DNA form, the CDR3 reads TGTGCCAGCAGTAGACAGGGGCTGAACACTGAAGCTTTCTTT. Residues: CASSRQGLNTEAFF.

This chain joins TRBV6-4 and TRBJ2-3; a possible D gene is TRBD1 (6 bases). Germline CDR1 reads MRHNA; CDR2 reads SNTAGT. V was pared by 8 bases and J by 2 bases, with 11 bases between. This CDR3 comprises 13 residues. The CDR3 DNA sequence: TGTGCCAGCCGGGACACCTTCACAGATACGCAGTATTTT. This gives the protein CASRDTFTDTQYF.

This clonotype was seen only a few times. This rearrangement joins TRBV5-1 to TRBJ2-2; TRBD2 might be the D (6 bases). The V end was cut by 0 bases, the J end by 0 bases, with 12 bases between. The CDR3 sequence is 17 residues long. CDR1 and CDR2 (germline): SGHRS, YFSETQ. The CDR3 is CASSLVASEPNTGELFF. In DNA, the CDR3 is TGCGCCAGCAGCTTGGTGGCTAGCGAACCGAACACCGGGGAGCTGTTTTTT.

This clonotype has a handful of counts. The chain joins TRBV29-1 to TRBJ2-1; TRBD2 is a possible D gene (5 bases). The germline CDR1 and CDR2 sequences are SQVTM and ANQGSEA. Trimming shortened V by 5 bases and J by 7 bases, and 12 bases separated the two germline ends. This CDR3 is 12 amino acids long. The chain's CDR3 is CSVWLAGNEQFF. The CDR3 region has the DNA TGCAGCGTTTGGCTAGCTGGTAATGAGCAGTTCTTC.

The table lists this clonotype with many counts. The chain combines TRBV10-3 with TRBJ1-2; TRBD1 matches 10 bases. J gave up 8 bases and V 6 bases, and 6 bases lay outside the gene matches. The CDR3 sequence is 13 residues long. Germline V gene lookup returns CDR1 ENHRY and CDR2 SYGVKD. The CDR3 protein is CAISQTGGEGYTF. In DNA, the CDR3 is TGTGCCATCAGCCAGACAGGGGGCGAGGGCTACACCTTC.

J is TRBJ2-1 and V is TRBV20-1; D is undetermined. CDR1 is DFQATT, CDR2 SNEGSKA, per germline (reference sequence). V was trimmed by 1 base and J by 5 bases, leaving 9 bases between them. The CDR3 consists of 13 residues. The CDR3 DNA reads as TGCAGTGCTAGAGGAGGAGCCGACAATGAGCAGTTCTTC. Its translation: CSARGGADNEQFF.

The sample holds many counts of this clonotype. The chain joins TRBV12-3 or TRBV12-4 to TRBJ1-6, with 8 nucleotides matching TRBD1. Trimming took 6 bases from V and 8 from J; bases not matched to a gene: 9. The CDR3 consists of 15 residues. CDR3 nucleotide sequence: TGTGCCAGCAGCACCACCGGGACAGGCGATTCACCCCTCCACTTT. Its translation: CASSTTGTGDSPLHF.

J is TRBJ1-2 and V is TRBV7-9; D ambiguous. The CDR3 spans 13 residues. V was trimmed by 1 base and J by 6 bases, leaving 9 bases between them. Germline loops: CDR1 SEHNR, CDR2 FQNEAQ (reference sequence). The CDR3: CASSLDLQNGYTF. DNA of the CDR3: TGTGCCAGCAGCTTAGATTTGCAGAATGGCTACACCTTC. Combining the CDR3 with reference TRBV7-9 and TRBJ1-2 gives the whole variable domain DTGVSQNPRHKITKRGQNVTFRCDPISEHNRLYWYRQTLGQGPEFLTYFQNEAQLEKSRLLSDRFSAERPKGSFSTLEIQRTEQGDSAMYLCASSLDLQNGYTFGSGTRLTVV.

The chain employs TRBV6-5 and TRBJ2-7; D is undetermined. Germline CDR1 reads MNHEY; CDR2 reads SVGAGI. This CDR3 is 14 amino acids long. V was clipped by 6 bases and J by 3 bases, with 15 bases between them. For the CDR3, the DNA is TGTGCCAGCAGCCGCGTGCAGCCGGGCTACGAGCAGTACTTC. This translates into CASSRVQPGYEQYF.

This clonotype was seen more than once but under ten times. This sequence joins TRBV7-6 and TRBJ2-7, with 8 positions matching TRBD2. The CDR3 is 16 amino acids. V was clipped by 2 bases and J by 4 bases; unmatched bases: 10. CDR1 SGHVS and CDR2 FNYEAQ come from the germline V gene. CDR3 DNA: TGTGCCAGCAGCTTAACGGGAGGGCCGAAAAGTTACGAGCAGTACTTC. Its protein is CASSLTGGPKSYEQYF.

The V and J genes are TRBV3-1 and TRBJ2-7, with 8 bases aligning to TRBD2. Looked up from germline, CDR1 is LGHDT and CDR2 is YNNKEL (reference sequence). The CDR3 loop spans 16 amino acids. The V gene end was trimmed by 6 bases and the J gene end by 0 bases; junction bases not matched to a gene: 10. CDR3 protein: CASRDLAGLSSYEQYF. The DNA for the CDR3 is TGTGCCAGCAGAGATCTAGCGGGCCTAAGCTCCTACGAGCAGTACTTC.

This chain links TRBV20-1 with TRBJ2-7, with TRBD1 as a possible D gene (6 bases). Trimming removed 1 base from V and 2 bases from J, with 12 bases in between. Looked up from germline, CDR1 is DFQATT and CDR2 is SNEGSKA (reference sequence). The CDR3 extends over 14 amino acids. The CDR3 loop reads CSARGLWTAYEQYF. CDR3 sequence (DNA): TGCAGTGCTAGAGGGCTGTGGACAGCCTACGAGCAGTACTTC.

The chain employs TRBV5-1 and TRBJ2-1; D remains unclear. This CDR3 has 14 residues. CDR1 SGHRS and CDR2 YFSETQ come from the germline V gene. With 0 bases removed from V and 5 bases from J, the gap between germline ends came to 9 bases. The CDR3 loop is CASSLAGLDNEQFF. The CDR3 DNA follows: TGCGCCAGCAGCTTGGCCGGTTTGGACAATGAGCAGTTCTTC. Filled out from reference TRBV5-1 and TRBJ2-1, the complete variable domain reads KAGVTQTPRYLIKTRGQQVTLSCSPISGHRSVSWYQQTPGQGLQFLFEYFSETQRNKGNFPGRFSGRQFSNSRSEMNVSTLELGDSALYLCASSLAGLDNEQFFGPGTRLTVL.

This clonotype was counted between two and nine times. The genes are TRBV5-1 and TRBJ2-6; 10 nucleotides agree with TRBD1. CDR1 is SGHRS, CDR2 YFSETQ, per germline. The trim removed 5 bases at V and 4 bases at J, leaving 9 bases unmatched. CDR3 length equals 17 residues. The CDR3 reads CASSGTGDFRGANVLTF. CDR3 bases: TGCGCCAGCAGTGGGACAGGGGATTTCCGAGGGGCCAACGTCCTGACTTTC.

This clonotype appeared many times. CDR3 protein: CASSLTGNSNQPQHF. In nucleotides, the CDR3 is TGCGCCAGCAGCTTGACAGGGAATAGCAATCAGCCCCAGCATTTT. J is TRBJ1-5 and V is TRBV5-1, with D perhaps TRBD1 (6 bases). The V gene's germline CDR1 is SGHRS and CDR2 YFSETQ. Trimming cost V 1 base and J 0 bases, with 8 bases left between them. CDR3 size: 15 residues.

The chain employs TRBV20-1 and TRBJ2-7; possibly TRBD1 for D (6 bases). CDR1 and CDR2 from the germline V gene are DFQATT and SNEGSKA (reference sequence). The V end was cut by 6 bases, the J end by 2 bases, with 14 bases between. The CDR3 contains 13 residues. The CDR3 here is CSAMGQGTYEQYF. Written as DNA, the CDR3 is TGCAGTGCCATGGGCCAGGGGACCTACGAGCAGTACTTC.